This T cell receptor (beta chain) was captured in a study of shared clonotypes between healthy human individuals. Overall study: Researchers assigned three CD4 naive, three CD4 memory, two CD8 naive and one CD8 memory plate to each donor.

On this clone: As yet, its antigen is unknown.

Data came from immunoSEQ multiplex PCR; TCRdb stores just in-frame clones and leaves some out. Seen here are about 2.4 million clones, 93% observed once, and the top ten hold 0.36%. The study, taken as a whole, reports: In a handful of donors, around 5% of naive CD4 clonotypes appeared in common. It was the non-shared clonotypes that had lower generation probabilities than clonotypes shared by all four donors. The low donor count limited represented genetic and exposure-history diversity.

Trimming took off 4 bases at V and 6 bases at J, with 16 bases between the two ends. The CDR3 has 14 residues. CDR1 ENHRY and CDR2 SYGVKD come from the germline V gene. V usage is TRBV10-3 and J usage is TRBJ2-7, with D possibly being TRBD2 (6 bases). Specimen: naive CD4+ T cells from PBMCs. As for subset: CD45RA+ positively selected. This TCR was recovered from a man aged 18 to 30 in good health. Some clones in this sample may be carry-over from other donors' samples. The CDR3 sequence: CAISVGGDSREQYF. As DNA, the CDR3 is TGTGCCATCAGTGTCGGCGGGGACTCCCGCGAGCAGTACTTC.